The clone carrying this T cell receptor (beta chain) was found a few times. Antigen specificity is unknown. One junction end disagrees with the germline gene, perhaps due to a read error. Caucasian individuals from Russia who were healthy and aged 6 to 90 acted as donors. A minimum of 7 million PBMCs was isolated per sample. The CDR3 covers 15 residues. Germline V gene sequence: CDR1 MNHEY, CDR2 SVGAGI. This specimen comes from a study of blood T cells in healthy people across ages. Study-wide results and caveats: Older individuals had lower TCR beta diversity per million T cells (the decline was roughly linear). Because donor CMV status was unknown, expanded clonotype changes were possibly confounded.

Using a J-beta primer mix together with a sample-barcoded 5' primer, a second PCR was run for about 7 to 12 cycles. TCRdb re-called the 5' RACE reads through MiXCR, storing one row per CDR3 protein. Of 1.5 million to 2 million distinct CDR3 sequences detected, 28% appear once; the ten largest clones hold less than 9.5%. The source material was blood. This TCR was recovered from a woman aged 25 to 45 in good health. The chain recombines TRBV6-5 with TRBJ2-4; TRBD2 might be the D (6 bases). The J call could be wrong; TRBJ2-7 is a better fit for the DNA end. The CDR3 sequence: CTSRRGATGRYEQYF. CDR3 nucleotide sequence: TGTACCAGCAGACGCGGGGCCACGGGTCGCTACGAGCAGTACTTC.